Sequencing of this T cell receptor beta chain was carried out in a study of technical replicates of blood from a few donors. The CDR3 loop spans 15 amino acids. V was cut by 0 bases and J by 3 bases, with 13 bases left in between. Germline V gene lookup returns CDR1 SGHRS and CDR2 YFSETQ. TCRdb's copy holds only in-frame clones and misses some; the assay was immunoSEQ multiplex PCR. The sample carries tens of thousands of clones, more than 90% recorded once. This clonotype was sampled from a human donor in good health. Some clones in this sample may be carry-over from other donors' samples. The sample was PBMCs. The genes are TRBV5-1 and TRBJ2-7, with a possible D match to TRBD2 (6 bases). This CDR3 is CASSLGSVGGYEQYF. CDR3 in DNA: TGCGCCAGCAGCTTGGGTAGCGTGGGAGGCTACGAGCAGTACTTC.